The rows below give T cell receptor beta chains drawn from one sample of a study of PD-1 blockade in mismatch repair-deficient tumors. Measured with immunoSEQ multiplex PCR; TCRdb has only the in-frame clones, and not every one. The sample shows approximately 38,000 clones, around 79% of them seen only once. The material sequenced was peripheral blood, taken 4 weeks after starting pembrolizumab. These receptors all come from an adult with mismatch repair-deficient cancer. Both conserved end residues are part of each CDR3. D genes are given only for firm matches. Rows give clone size only sometimes, using once, few, many, or a class for an expanded clone.

v_gene	abundance	d_gene	j_gene	CDR3aa	CDR3nt
TRBV30	-	-	TRBJ2-3	CAWSVQSTQYF	TGTGCCTGGAGTGTACAAAGTACGCAGTATTTT
TRBV30	-	-	TRBJ1-5	CAWSVLGGPQHF	TGTGCCTGGAGTGTACTAGGGGGGCCCCAGCATTTT
TRBV30	medium-sized	TRBD1	TRBJ2-1	CAWSTLDRGTDNEQFF	TGTGCCTGGAGCACACTAGACAGGGGCACCGACAATGAGCAGTTCTTC
TRBV7-2	-	-	TRBJ1-5	CASSLKIGAGQPQHF	TGTGCCAGCAGCTTAAAAATCGGGGCAGGACAGCCCCAGCATTTT
TRBV13	-	-	TRBJ1-1	CASTSRHPNRAFF	TGTGCCAGCACTTCTAGACATCCAAACAGGGCTTTCTTT
TRBV5-1	-	TRBD2	TRBJ2-7	CASSLLASGSGEQYF	TGCGCCAGCAGCTTGTTGGCGAGCGGGAGCGGGGAGCAGTACTTC
TRBV5-1	-	-	TRBJ1-2	CASSPLVTANYGYTF	TGCGCCAGCAGCCCTCTGGTCACTGCTAACTATGGCTACACCTTC
TRBV19	-	TRBD2	TRBJ2-3	CASSIGVAGGTDTQYF	TGTGCCAGTAGTATTGGGGTAGCGGGGGGCACAGATACGCAGTATTTT
TRBV11-2	-	-	TRBJ2-3	CASSLDWARDSESTDTQYF	TGTGCCAGCAGCTTAGACTGGGCCCGGGATAGCGAAAGCACAGATACGCAGTATTTT
TRBV28	-	TRBD1	TRBJ1-2	CASSLPPGQGAYGYTF	TGTGCCAGCAGTTTACCCCCGGGACAGGGGGCCTATGGCTACACCTTC
TRBV6-1	-	-	TRBJ2-3	CASRRQDSYTDTQYF	TGTGCCAGCAGAAGACAGGACTCATACACAGATACGCAGTATTTT
TRBV5-4	once	TRBD2	TRBJ2-3	CASSSTSGSTDTQYF	TGTGCCAGCAGCTCGACTAGCGGGAGCACAGATACGCAGTATTTT
TRBV4-3	-	TRBD2	TRBJ2-3	CASSQDPGRAPDTQYF	TGCGCCAGCAGCCAAGATCCCGGGAGGGCCCCAGATACGCAGTATTTT
TRBV5-6	-	TRBD1	TRBJ2-3	CASSLRGPDTQYF	TGTGCCAGCAGCTTGAGGGGGCCAGATACGCAGTATTTT
TRBV30	-	-	TRBJ2-7	CAWSKTGPYEQYF	TGTGCCTGGAGTAAGACGGGGCCCTACGAGCAGTACTTC
TRBV16	-	-	TRBJ2-7	CASSQSGTDSYEQYF	TGTGCCAGCAGCCAATCCGGGACGGATTCCTACGAGCAGTACTTC
TRBV4-2	-	TRBD2	TRBJ2-3	CASSQGLAGGPSDTQYF	TGTGCCAGCAGCCAGGGACTAGCGGGAGGGCCTTCAGATACGCAGTATTTT
TRBV5-6	-	-	TRBJ2-1	CASSSGHPNEQFF	TGTGCCAGCAGCTCCGGGCATCCCAATGAGCAGTTCTTC
TRBV2	medium-sized	-	TRBJ2-5	CASGEEGRGETQYF	TGTGCCAGCGGGGAGGAGGGCAGAGGGGAGACCCAGTACTTC
TRBV2	-	-	TRBJ2-7	CASSGLALRYEQYF	TGTGCCAGCAGTGGCCTAGCGTTGCGCTACGAGCAGTACTTC
TRBV19	-	TRBD2	TRBJ2-1	CASRDSSGRPNEQFF	TGTGCCAGTAGGGACAGTAGCGGGAGGCCCAATGAGCAGTTCTTC
TRBV7-9	-	-	TRBJ2-1	CASSPGTARPRYNEQFF	TGTGCCAGCAGCCCCGGGACGGCAAGACCTAGGTACAATGAGCAGTTCTTC
TRBV27	-	-	TRBJ2-2	CASSDSPYGTGELFF	TGTGCCAGCAGCGACTCTCCTTATGGGACCGGGGAGCTGTTTTTT
TRBV15	-	TRBD1	TRBJ2-5	CATQTGMFGSETQYF	TGTGCCACCCAGACAGGGATGTTTGGTAGTGAGACCCAGTACTTC
TRBV7-2	-	-	TRBJ2-7	CASSFSSSSSYEQYF	TGTGCCAGCAGTTTTAGCTCCTCGAGCTCCTACGAGCAGTACTTC
TRBV4-2	-	TRBD2	TRBJ2-7	CASSQVGGGIYEQYF	TGTGCCAGCAGCCAAGTTGGGGGAGGGATCTACGAGCAGTACTTC
TRBV28	-	TRBD2	TRBJ2-3	CASSFEGLAGAADTQYF	TGTGCCAGCAGTTTTGAGGGACTAGCGGGAGCGGCAGATACGCAGTATTTT
TRBV27	-	TRBD2	TRBJ2-7	CASSPGLAGPFSYEQYF	TGTGCCAGCAGTCCCGGACTAGCGGGACCCTTCTCCTACGAGCAGTACTTC
TRBV11-2	-	-	TRBJ2-2	CASRTGSRYTGELFF	TGTGCCAGCAGAACAGGGTCTAGGTACACCGGGGAGCTGTTTTTT
TRBV4-1	-	TRBD2	TRBJ2-7	CASSQMGREPSYF	TGCGCCAGCAGCCAGATGGGGCGGGAGCCGTCCTACTTC
TRBV18	once	TRBD1	TRBJ2-6	CASSRQGEGSGANVLTF	TGTGCCAGCTCACGACAGGGAGAGGGTTCTGGGGCCAACGTCCTGACTTTC
TRBV7-6	-	-	TRBJ2-7	CASSLAGTPTYEQYF	TGTGCCAGCAGCTTAGCTGGGACCCCCACCTACGAGCAGTACTTC
TRBV5-1	few	-	TRBJ1-4	CASSLTDNEKLFF	TGCGCCAGCAGCTTGACAGATAATGAAAAACTGTTTTTT
TRBV11-3	-	-	TRBJ2-7	CASSFRDTPYEQYF	TGTGCCAGCAGCTTCCGGGACACCCCCTACGAGCAGTACTTC
TRBV6-1	-	-	TRBJ2-3	CASSGRLWKSTDTQYF	TGTGCCAGCAGTGGTCGCCTCTGGAAAAGCACAGATACGCAGTATTTT
TRBV5-4	-	-	TRBJ1-1	CASSARLETEAFF	TGTGCCAGCAGCGCGCGACTGGAGACTGAAGCTTTCTTT
TRBV6-1	-	-	TRBJ1-4	CASSELDGSPNEKLFF	TGTGCCAGCAGTGAATTAGATGGGAGTCCAAATGAAAAACTGTTTTTT
TRBV7-8	once	-	TRBJ1-5	CASSLGYGGHQPQHF	TGTGCCAGCAGCTTAGGGTACGGGGGTCATCAGCCCCAGCATTTT
TRBV29-1	-	TRBD1	TRBJ1-5	CSALGFGLGQGQNQPQHF	TGCAGCGCATTAGGGTTCGGTCTGGGACAGGGCCAAAATCAGCCCCAGCATTTT
TRBV11-3	few	-	TRBJ2-2	CASNEGGELFF	TGTGCCTCAAATGAGGGCGGGGAGCTGTTTTTT
TRBV28	once	-	TRBJ2-1	CASSTNNEQFF	TGTGCCAGCAGCACGAACAATGAGCAGTTCTTC
TRBV30	once	TRBD2	TRBJ2-1	CAWEGTSGRGYNEQFF	TGTGCCTGGGAAGGGACTAGCGGGAGGGGATACAATGAGCAGTTCTTC
TRBV5-1	few	-	TRBJ2-7	CASSFRPTSYEQYF	TGCGCCAGCAGCTTCAGACCAACCTCCTACGAGCAGTACTTC
TRBV7-9	-	-	TRBJ1-2	CASSLGRAAYGYTF	TGTGCCAGCAGCTTAGGAAGGGCAGCCTATGGCTACACCTTC
TRBV5-6	-	TRBD1	TRBJ1-5	CASSLRTGQNQPQHF	TGTGCCAGCAGCCTCAGGACAGGGCAGAATCAGCCCCAGCATTTT
TRBV10-2	-	-	TRBJ1-1	CASSESYLYTEAFF	TGCGCCAGCAGTGAGTCGTACCTCTACACTGAAGCTTTCTTT
TRBV6-5	few	TRBD2	TRBJ2-7	CASSYSSGSYEQYF	TGTGCCAGCAGTTACTCGAGCGGGAGCTACGAGCAGTACTTC